What follows are 7 T cell receptor beta chains derived from one specimen sequenced in a study of beta chain features in type 1 diabetes. Study-level results: All four CD4+ subsets from Type 1 diabetes patients carried moderately but significantly shorter TCRB CDR3s.

Expressed TCRB transcripts were sequenced after all isolated RNA was converted to cDNA. Repertoires were generated with immunoSEQ multiplex PCR, while TCRdb's copy carries only in-frame clones and drops some. The table has more than 300,000 clones, about a tenth seen once. Their antigens remain unidentified. Sequencing was performed on central memory CD4+ T cells from blood. Receptors originate from a man younger than 40 with type 1 diabetes.

V usage is TRBV4-2 and J usage is TRBJ2-3, with TRBD2 as a possible D gene (5 bases). Germline CDR1 and CDR2: LGHNA and YNFKEQ. Trimming pared 5 bases from V and 1 base from J, leaving 10 bases between. The CDR3 is 14 residues long. The CDR3 loop reads CASSGGPGTDTQYF. The CDR3 DNA is TGTGCCAGCAGCGGCGGGCCAGGCACAGATACGCAGTATTTT.

The V gene is TRBV2, the J gene TRBJ2-3; the D gene is possibly TRBD2 (5 bases). The germline V gene encodes CDR1 SNHLY and CDR2 FYNNEI. Trimming shortened V by 5 bases and J by 9 bases, and 15 bases separated the two germline ends. CDR3 length: 13 amino acids. Here the CDR3 DNA reads TGTGCCAGCAGTCCTGAACTAGAGGTAACGCAGTATTTT. It translates to CASSPELEVTQYF.

The chain recombines TRBV9 with TRBJ2-5; no clear D gene. The end of the DNA is better explained by TRBJ2-7, so the J call may be wrong. CDR1 is SGDLS, CDR2 YYNGEE, per germline. This CDR3 has 16 residues. CDR3 DNA: TGTGCCAGCAGCGTAGGAAGAACTGCAGTATCCTACGAGCAGTACTTC. Its translation: CASSVGRTAVSYEQYF.

This clone was counted between two and nine times. The chain combines TRBV2 with TRBJ2-5; 10 positions match TRBD2. From germline, CDR1 is SNHLY and CDR2 FYNNEI. This CDR3 has 14 residues. Losses at the gene ends were 4 bases for V and 2 bases for J; bases not matched to a gene: 1. The CDR3 loop reads CASSVTSGQETQYF. In nucleotides, the CDR3 is TGTGCCAGCAGTGTGACTAGCGGGCAAGAGACCCAGTACTTC.

This clone was detected a few times. Other DNA sequences of this sample code for an identical CDR3. The chain recombines TRBV18 with TRBJ2-5; no firm D call. The CDR3 consists of 15 residues. The V gene lost 0 bases and the J gene lost 1 base, with 9 bases spanning the gap. Germline loops: CDR1 KGHSH, CDR2 LQKENI. CDR3 amino acids: CASSPPKISQETQYF. The CDR3 coding sequence is TGTGCCAGCTCACCACCGAAGATAAGCCAAGAGACCCAGTACTTC.

The chain combines TRBV7-2 with TRBJ2-7; 7 nucleotides agree with TRBD2. The CDR3 runs 13 residues. Trimming at V came to 5 bases and at J to 6 bases, leaving 7 bases not matched to a gene. Per germline, CDR1 SGHTA and CDR2 FQGNSA. DNA for the CDR3: TGTGCCAGCAGCGCCGGACTAGTAACCGAGCAGTACTTC. Its translation: CASSAGLVTEQYF. Supplemented by reference TRBV7-2 and TRBJ2-7, the full variable domain reads GAGVSQSPSNKVTEKGKDVELRCDPISGHTALYWYRQSLGQGLEFLIYFQGNSAPDKSGLPSDRFSAERTGGSVSTLTIQRTQQEDSAVYLCASSAGLVTEQYFGPGTRLTVT.

This clone was counted between two and nine times. The chain couples TRBV9 to TRBJ2-3; the D gene could be TRBD1 or TRBD2 (5 bases each). Germline values: CDR1 SGDLS, CDR2 YYNGEE. The CDR3 length is 17 residues. The V gene lost 1 base and the J gene lost 0 bases, with 15 bases spanning the gap. The CDR3: CASSVRMRRDSTDTQYF. The CDR3 coding sequence is TGTGCCAGCAGCGTACGAATGAGAAGGGACAGCACAGATACGCAGTATTTT.